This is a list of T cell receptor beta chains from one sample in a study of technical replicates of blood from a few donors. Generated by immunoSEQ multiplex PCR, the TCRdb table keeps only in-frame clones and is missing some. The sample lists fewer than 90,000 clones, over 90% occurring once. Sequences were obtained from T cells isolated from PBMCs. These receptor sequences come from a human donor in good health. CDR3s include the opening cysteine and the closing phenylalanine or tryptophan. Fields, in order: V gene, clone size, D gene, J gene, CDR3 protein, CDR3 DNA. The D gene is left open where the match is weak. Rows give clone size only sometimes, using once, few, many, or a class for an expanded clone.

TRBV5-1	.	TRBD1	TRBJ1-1	CASSLGGQGEKNTEAFF	TGCGCCAGCAGCTTGGGGGGACAGGGGGAGAAGAACACTGAAGCTTTCTTT
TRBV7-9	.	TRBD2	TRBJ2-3	CASSTGGGLAYTDTQYF	TGTGCCAGCAGCACCGGGGGGGGACTAGCTTACACAGATACGCAGTATTTT
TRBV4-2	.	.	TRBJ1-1	CASSPRGVSTEAFF	TGTGCCAGCAGCCCTCGGGGGGTAAGCACTGAAGCTTTCTTT
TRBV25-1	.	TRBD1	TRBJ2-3	CASSGPPGQSWYF	TGTGCCAGCAGTGGACCACCGGGACAGTCCTGGTATTTT
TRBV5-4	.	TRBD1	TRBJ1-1	CASSWGQGLNTEAFF	TGTGCCAGCAGCTGGGGACAGGGGTTAAACACTGAAGCTTTCTTT
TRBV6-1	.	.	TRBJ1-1	CASSEEFASTEAFF	TGTGCCAGCAGTGAAGAGTTCGCTAGCACTGAAGCTTTCTTT
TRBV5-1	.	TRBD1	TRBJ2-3	CASGKGAEGTDTQYF	TGCGCCAGCGGTAAGGGGGCTGAAGGCACAGATACGCAGTATTTT
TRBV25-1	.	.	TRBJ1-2	CASRGGHNVNYGYTF	TGTGCCAGCAGAGGTGGACATAACGTTAACTATGGCTACACCTTC
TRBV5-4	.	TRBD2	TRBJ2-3	CASSPPTSGTADTQYF	TGTGCCAGCAGCCCCCCGACTAGCGGGACGGCAGATACGCAGTATTTT
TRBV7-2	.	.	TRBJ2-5	CASSPERVYQETQYF	TGTGCCAGCAGCCCGGAACGGGTGTACCAAGAGACCCAGTACTTC
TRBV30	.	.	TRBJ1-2	CAWSAIVSNYGYTF	TGTGCCTGGAGTGCCATAGTCTCTAACTATGGCTACACCTTC
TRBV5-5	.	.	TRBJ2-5	CASSLALQETQYF	TGTGCCAGCAGCTTGGCCCTCCAAGAGACCCAGTACTTC
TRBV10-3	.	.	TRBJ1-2	CAISAGLRGSYTF	TGTGCCATCAGTGCGGGTCTTCGGGGGTCCTACACCTTC
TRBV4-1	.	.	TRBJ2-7	CASSPAPTTTEYEQYF	TGCGCCAGCAGCCCGGCCCCGACTACTACGGAATACGAGCAGTACTTC
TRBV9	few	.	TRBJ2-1	CASSVGSGRGNEQFF	TGTGCCAGCAGCGTAGGCTCTGGACGGGGGAATGAGCAGTTCTTC
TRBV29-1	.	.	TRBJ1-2	CSVEDRKSVGWNEAYGYTF	TGCAGCGTTGAAGATCGAAAAAGCGTTGGCTGGAACGAGGCTTATGGCTACACCTTC
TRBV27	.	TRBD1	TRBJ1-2	CASSFDRADGYTF	TGTGCCAGCAGTTTTGACAGGGCGGATGGCTACACCTTC
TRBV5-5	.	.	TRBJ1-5	CASSFYGQTSNQPQHF	TGTGCCAGCAGCTTCTATGGACAGACGAGCAATCAGCCCCAGCATTTT
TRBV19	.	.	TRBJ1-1	CASSIGPHGNTEAFF	TGTGCCAGTAGTATTGGGCCACACGGTAACACTGAAGCTTTCTTT
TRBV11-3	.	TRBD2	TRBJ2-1	CASSSSGRNEQFF	TGTGCCAGCAGTTCTAGCGGGAGAAATGAGCAGTTCTTC
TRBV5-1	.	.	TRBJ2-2	CASSFGSTGELFF	TGCGCCAGCAGCTTTGGGAGCACCGGGGAGCTGTTTTTT
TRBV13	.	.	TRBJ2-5	CASSPVGVKETQYF	TGTGCCAGCAGCCCTGTAGGGGTCAAAGAGACCCAGTACTTC
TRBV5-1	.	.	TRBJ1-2	CASSHVESREGYTF	TGCGCCAGCAGCCATGTCGAGAGTCGGGAGGGCTACACCTTC
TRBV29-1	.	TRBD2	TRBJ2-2	CSVRSQRESTGELFF	TGCAGCGTACGGTCCCAGCGGGAGAGCACCGGGGAGCTGTTTTTT
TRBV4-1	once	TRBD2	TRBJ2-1	CASSQEPPGGSSYNEQFF	TGCGCCAGCAGCCAAGAGCCCCCGGGAGGGAGCTCCTACAATGAGCAGTTCTTC
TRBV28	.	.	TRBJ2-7	CASRGGGDYEQYF	TGTGCCAGCAGGGGCGGAGGAGACTACGAGCAGTACTTC
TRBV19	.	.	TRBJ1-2	CASSIGGLSNYGYTF	TGTGCCAGTAGTATCGGTGGACTTTCGAACTATGGCTACACCTTC
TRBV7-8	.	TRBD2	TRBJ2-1	CASTSSGSGYNEQFF	TGTGCCAGCACCTCGAGCGGGAGTGGTTACAATGAGCAGTTCTTC
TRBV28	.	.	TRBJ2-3	CASRSSSDTQYF	TGTGCCAGCCGTTCTTCTTCCGATACGCAGTATTTT
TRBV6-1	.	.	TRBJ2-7	CASSDTIFYEQYF	TGTGCCAGCAGTGACACAATCTTCTACGAGCAGTACTTC
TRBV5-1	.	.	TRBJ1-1	CASSFVALVSNTEAFF	TGCGCCAGCAGCTTCGTGGCTTTGGTCTCCAACACTGAAGCTTTCTTT
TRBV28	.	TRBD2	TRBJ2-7	CASSFRGTSGSYEQYF	TGTGCCAGCAGTTTCAGAGGGACTAGCGGGAGCTACGAGCAGTACTTC
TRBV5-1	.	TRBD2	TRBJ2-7	CASSGRTSGGLYEQYF	TGCGCCAGCAGCGGGAGGACTAGCGGGGGGCTCTACGAGCAGTACTTC
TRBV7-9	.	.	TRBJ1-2	CASPTGQDGGYTF	TGTGCCAGCCCAACTGGGCAGGATGGTGGCTACACCTTC
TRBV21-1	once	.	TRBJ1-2	CASSKYDKSYGYTF	TGTGCCAGCAGCAAATACGACAAATCATATGGCTACACCTTC
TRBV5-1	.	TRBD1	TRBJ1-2	CASSPGQGLEKDGYTF	TGCGCCAGCAGCCCCGGACAGGGGTTGGAGAAGGATGGCTACACCTTC
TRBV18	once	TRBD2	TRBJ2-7	CASSPGGGDFYEQYF	TGTGCCAGCTCACCGGGGGGGGGAGATTTCTACGAGCAGTACTTC
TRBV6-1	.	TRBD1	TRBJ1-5	CASRDRGLSNQPQHF	TGTGCCAGCCGGGACAGGGGGCTGAGCAATCAGCCCCAGCATTTT
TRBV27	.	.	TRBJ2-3	CASSFKTLEDTQYF	TGTGCCAGCAGTTTTAAGACGCTAGAAGATACGCAGTATTTT
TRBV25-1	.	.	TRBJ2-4	CASSESGNIQYF	TGTGCCAGCAGTGAATCAGGAAACATTCAGTACTTC
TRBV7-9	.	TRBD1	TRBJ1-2	CASSYRGPFYGYTF	TGTGCCAGCAGCTACAGGGGGCCCTTCTATGGCTACACCTTC
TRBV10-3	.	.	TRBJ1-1	CAISDRPGTWDTEAFF	TGTGCCATCAGTGACCGACCCGGGACATGGGACACTGAAGCTTTCTTT
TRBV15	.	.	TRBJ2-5	CATSMESWRETQYF	TGTGCCACCAGCATGGAGTCGTGGCGAGAGACCCAGTACTTC
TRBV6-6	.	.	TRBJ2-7	CASSYSTGAYEQYF	TGTGCCAGCAGTTACTCGACCGGAGCCTACGAGCAGTACTTC
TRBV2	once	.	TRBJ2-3	CASTPSGTGYTDTQYF	TGTGCCAGCACCCCCTCCGGGACTGGCTACACAGATACGCAGTATTTT
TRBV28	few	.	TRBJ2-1	CASSFPLTLGHSVHEQFF	TGTGCCAGCAGTTTTCCCCTCACTTTGGGCCATAGCGTCCATGAGCAGTTCTTC
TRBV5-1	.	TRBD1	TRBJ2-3	CASRLGTATSTDTQYF	TGCGCCAGCCGCCTAGGGACAGCCACTAGCACAGATACGCAGTATTTT
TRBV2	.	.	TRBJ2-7	CATASMYSYEQYF	TGTGCCACAGCGAGTATGTACTCCTACGAGCAGTACTTC
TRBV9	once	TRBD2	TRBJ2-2	CASSVEVGTSDAGELFF	TGTGCCAGCAGCGTAGAGGTCGGGACTAGCGATGCCGGGGAGCTGTTTTTT
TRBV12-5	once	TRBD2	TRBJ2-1	CASGSLLAGVYNEQFF	TGTGCTAGTGGTTCGCTACTAGCGGGAGTCTACAATGAGCAGTTCTTC
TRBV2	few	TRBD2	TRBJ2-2	CASRMREGTGELFF	TGTGCCAGCAGGATGCGGGAGGGGACCGGGGAGCTGTTTTTT
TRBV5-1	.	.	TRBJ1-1	CASSSAGTGGITEAFF	TGCGCCAGCAGTTCCGCCGGGACGGGGGGCATAACTGAAGCTTTCTTT
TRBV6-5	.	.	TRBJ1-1	CASSYSGLRNTEAFF	TGTGCCAGCAGTTACTCAGGACTGAGGAACACTGAAGCTTTCTTT